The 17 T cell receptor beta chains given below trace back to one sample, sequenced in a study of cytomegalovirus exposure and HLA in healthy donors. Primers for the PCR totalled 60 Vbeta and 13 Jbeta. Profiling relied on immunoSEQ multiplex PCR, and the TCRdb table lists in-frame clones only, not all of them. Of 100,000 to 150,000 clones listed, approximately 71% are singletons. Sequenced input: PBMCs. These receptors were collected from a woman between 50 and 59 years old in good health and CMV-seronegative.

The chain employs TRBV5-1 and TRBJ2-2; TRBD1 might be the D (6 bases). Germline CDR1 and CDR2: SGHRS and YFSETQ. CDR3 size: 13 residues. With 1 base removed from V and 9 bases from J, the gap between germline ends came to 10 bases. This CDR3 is CASSLTGLRELFF. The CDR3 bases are TGCGCCAGCAGCTTGACAGGGTTAAGGGAGCTGTTTTTT.

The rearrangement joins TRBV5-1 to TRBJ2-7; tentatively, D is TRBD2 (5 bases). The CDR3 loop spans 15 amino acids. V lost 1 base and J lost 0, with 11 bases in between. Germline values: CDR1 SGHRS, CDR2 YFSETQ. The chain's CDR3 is CASSLSSTSSYEQYF. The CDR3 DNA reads TGCGCCAGCAGCTTGTCTTCTACTAGCTCCTACGAGCAGTACTTC.

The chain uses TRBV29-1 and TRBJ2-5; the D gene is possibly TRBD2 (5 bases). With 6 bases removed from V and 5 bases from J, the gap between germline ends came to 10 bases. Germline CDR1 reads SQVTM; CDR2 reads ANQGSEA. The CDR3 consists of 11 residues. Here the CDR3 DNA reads TGCAGCGTCGGGGATGTCGAGACCCAGTACTTC. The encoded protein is CSVGDVETQYF.

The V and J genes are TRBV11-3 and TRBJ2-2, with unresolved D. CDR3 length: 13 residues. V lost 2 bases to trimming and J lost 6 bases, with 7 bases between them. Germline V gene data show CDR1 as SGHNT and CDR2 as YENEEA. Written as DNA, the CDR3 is TGTGCCAGCAGCTTAAACGCGGCCGGGGAGCTGTTTTTT. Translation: CASSLNAAGELFF.

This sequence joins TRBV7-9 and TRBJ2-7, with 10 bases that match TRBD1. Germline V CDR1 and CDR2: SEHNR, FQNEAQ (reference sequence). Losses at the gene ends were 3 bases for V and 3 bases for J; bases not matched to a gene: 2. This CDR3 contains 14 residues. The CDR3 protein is CASSFGDRGYEQYF. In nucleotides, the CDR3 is TGTGCCAGCAGCTTTGGGGACAGGGGCTACGAGCAGTACTTC.

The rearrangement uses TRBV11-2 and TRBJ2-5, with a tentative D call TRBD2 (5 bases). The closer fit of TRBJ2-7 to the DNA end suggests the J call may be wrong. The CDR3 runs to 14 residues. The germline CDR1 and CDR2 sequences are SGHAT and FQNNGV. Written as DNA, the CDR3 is TGTGCCAGCAGCTTAGCCGTCGACTACTACGAGCAGTACTTC. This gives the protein CASSLAVDYYEQYF.

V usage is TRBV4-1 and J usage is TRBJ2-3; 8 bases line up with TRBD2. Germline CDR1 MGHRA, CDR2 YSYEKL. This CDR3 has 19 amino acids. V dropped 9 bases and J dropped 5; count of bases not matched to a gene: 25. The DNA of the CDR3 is TGCGCCAGTATCAGATCGGGACTAGGGCTGAGTGGGCGTGTAGATACGCAGTATTTT. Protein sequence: CASIRSGLGLSGRVDTQYF.

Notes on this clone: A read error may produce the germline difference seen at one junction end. The CDR3 sequence: CSSRNSNTEAFF. The DNA for the CDR3 is TGTTCCAGCCGAAACAGCAACACTGAAGCTTTCTTT. V and J are TRBV7-9 and TRBJ1-1; no clear D. Germline V lookup: CDR1 SEHNR, CDR2 FQNEAQ (reference sequence). CDR3 length: 12 residues.

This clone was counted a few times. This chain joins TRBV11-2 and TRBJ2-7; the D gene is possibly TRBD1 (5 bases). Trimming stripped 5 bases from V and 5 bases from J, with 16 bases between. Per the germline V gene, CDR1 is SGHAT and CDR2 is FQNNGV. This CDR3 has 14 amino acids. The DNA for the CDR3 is TGTGCCAGCAGCCACAGGACATCCCCCCACGAGCAGTACTTC. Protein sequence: CASSHRTSPHEQYF.

The DNA for the CDR3 is TGTGCCAGCAGTCGACTAGCGGGAGGTGAGACCCAGTACTTC. Protein: CASSRLAGGETQYF. V and J are TRBV27 and TRBJ2-5, with 13 bases lining up with TRBD2. CDR3 size: 14 residues. Germline values: CDR1 MNHEY, CDR2 SMNVEV (reference sequence). V dropped 5 bases and J dropped 5; count of bases not matched to a gene: 2.

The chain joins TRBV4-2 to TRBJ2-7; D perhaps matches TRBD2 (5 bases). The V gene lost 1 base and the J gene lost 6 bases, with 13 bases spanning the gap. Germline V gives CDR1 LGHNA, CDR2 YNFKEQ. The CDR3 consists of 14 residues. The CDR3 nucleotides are TGTGCCAGCAGCCAAGCACTGGATGCGGGCGAGCAGTACTTC. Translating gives CASSQALDAGEQYF.

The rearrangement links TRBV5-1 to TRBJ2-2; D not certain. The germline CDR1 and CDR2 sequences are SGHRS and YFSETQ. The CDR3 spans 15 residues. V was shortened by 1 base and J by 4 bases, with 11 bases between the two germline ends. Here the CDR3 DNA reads TGCGCCAGCAGCTTGACCGGTTATACCACCGGGGAGCTGTTTTTT. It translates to CASSLTGYTTGELFF.

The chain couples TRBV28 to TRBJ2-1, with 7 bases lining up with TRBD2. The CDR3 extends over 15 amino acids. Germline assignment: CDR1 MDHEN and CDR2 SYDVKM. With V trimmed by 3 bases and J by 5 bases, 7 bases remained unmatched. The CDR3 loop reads CASSFGWLADNEQFF. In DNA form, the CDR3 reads TGTGCCAGCAGTTTTGGGTGGCTAGCGGACAATGAGCAGTTCTTC.

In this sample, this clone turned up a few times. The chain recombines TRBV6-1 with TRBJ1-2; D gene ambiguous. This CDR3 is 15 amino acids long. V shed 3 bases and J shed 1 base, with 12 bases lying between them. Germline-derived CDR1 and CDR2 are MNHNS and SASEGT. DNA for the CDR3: TGTGCCAGCAGTGACGCGCGACACATTAACTATGGCTACACCTTC. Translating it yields CASSDARHINYGYTF.

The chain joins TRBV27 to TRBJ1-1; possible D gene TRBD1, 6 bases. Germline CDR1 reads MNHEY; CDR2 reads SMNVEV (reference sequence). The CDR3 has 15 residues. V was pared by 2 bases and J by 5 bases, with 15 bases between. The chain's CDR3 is CASSLSGGSITEAFF. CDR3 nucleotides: TGTGCCAGCAGTTTAAGTGGGGGCTCTATTACTGAAGCTTTCTTT.

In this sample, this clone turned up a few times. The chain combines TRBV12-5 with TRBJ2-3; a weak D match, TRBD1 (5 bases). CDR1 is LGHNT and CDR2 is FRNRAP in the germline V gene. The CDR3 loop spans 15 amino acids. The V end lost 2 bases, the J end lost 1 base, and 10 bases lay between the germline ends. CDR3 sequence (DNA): TGTGCTAGTGGTTTGATCCTAGGGGGCACAGATACGCAGTATTTT. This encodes CASGLILGGTDTQYF.

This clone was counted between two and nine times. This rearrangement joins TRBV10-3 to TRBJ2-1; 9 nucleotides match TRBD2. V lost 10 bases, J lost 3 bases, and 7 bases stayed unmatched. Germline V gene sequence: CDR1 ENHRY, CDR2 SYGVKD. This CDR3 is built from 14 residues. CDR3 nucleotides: TGTGCCACCGGAGCGGGAGGCCTCTACAATGAGCAGTTCTTC. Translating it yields CATGAGGLYNEQFF.